The 27 T cell receptor beta chains presented below share a single source sample, sequenced in a study of control samples from healthy donors and cancer patients. Clones were read by immunoSEQ multiplex PCR, and TCRdb kept only the in-frame ones, dropping some. The sample lists 130,000 or so clones; around 87% were seen once. Sequenced: blood. These receptors all come from a man aged 55 to 69 in good health.

This chain uses TRBV25-1 with TRBJ2-2, with D perhaps TRBD1 or TRBD2 (5 bases each). V lost 6 bases and J 1 base, leaving 9 bases between the germline ends. Germline V CDR1 and CDR2: MGHDK, SYGVNS. The CDR3 is 14 residues long. CDR3 amino acids: CASRLGQNTGELFF. In nucleotides, the CDR3 is TGTGCCAGCAGACTAGGACAGAACACCGGGGAGCTGTTTTTT.

This clone was observed a few times. The chain joins TRBV12-3 or TRBV12-4 to TRBJ1-1; D gene uncertain. V was cut by 5 bases and J by 5 bases, with 6 bases left in between. This CDR3 region has 11 residues. The CDR3 sequence: CASSQMTEAFF. CDR3 DNA: TGTGCCAGCAGTCAAATGACTGAAGCTTTCTTT.

This chain connects TRBV9 to TRBJ1-5; 8 bases are a match to TRBD1. This CDR3 spans 13 amino acids. V gave up 3 bases and J gave up 7 bases; unmatched junction bases: 3. Germline values: CDR1 SGDLS, CDR2 YYNGEE. The CDR3 DNA sequence: TGTGCCAGCAGCGGGACAGGGTCGCAGCCCCAGCATTTT. Its protein is CASSGTGSQPQHF.

This chain connects TRBV3-1 (or the pseudogene TRBV3-2) to TRBJ2-7, with TRBD1 identical over 7 bases. This CDR3 contains 16 residues. Germline V gene data show CDR1 as LGHDT and CDR2 as YNNKEL (reference sequence). V lost 1 base to trimming and J lost 3 bases; unmatched junction nucleotides: 9. The CDR3 coding sequence is TGTGCCAGCAGCCAAGGGTCAACAGGGGCATTCTACGAGCAGTACTTC. This sequence encodes CASSQGSTGAFYEQYF.

This clone has just one count. This chain uses TRBV6-5 with TRBJ1-1; no clear D. CDR1 MNHEY and CDR2 SVGAGI come from the germline V gene. This CDR3 spans 14 amino acids. Trimming pared 6 bases from V and 2 bases from J, leaving 13 bases between. CDR3 sequence reads: CASRRLDVNTEAFF. In DNA form, the CDR3 reads TGTGCCAGCAGGCGTTTGGACGTAAACACTGAAGCTTTCTTT.

The chain combines TRBV7-3 with TRBJ1-1; the D is unclear. The CDR3 totals 14 residues. Germline CDR1 and CDR2: SGHTA and FQGTGA. The V gene lost 0 bases and the J gene lost 2 bases, with 7 bases spanning the gap. CDR3 protein: CASSLTGFNTEAFF. CDR3 bases: TGTGCCAGCAGCTTAACAGGGTTCAACACTGAAGCTTTCTTT.

The V and J genes are TRBV2 and TRBJ2-2; 8 positions match TRBD1. This CDR3 has 16 residues. Germline loops: CDR1 SNHLY, CDR2 FYNNEI. V lost 6 bases and J lost 1; bases outside the gene matches: 7. CDR3 sequence reads: CASSRTGTGNTGELFF. CDR3 nucleotides: TGTGCCAGCAGCCGCACCGGGACAGGGAACACCGGGGAGCTGTTTTTT.

V and J are TRBV24-1 and TRBJ1-1, with 8 bases fitting TRBD1. J lost 4 bases, V lost 7 bases, and 4 bases had no gene match. This CDR3 spans 13 amino acids. Germline V gene data show CDR1 as KGHDR and CDR2 as SFDVKD. The CDR3 DNA follows: TGTGCCACCAGAACAGGGGGAGGCACTGAAGCTTTCTTT. Protein sequence: CATRTGGGTEAFF.

This chain links TRBV5-1 with TRBJ1-1; possible D gene TRBD1, 6 bases. Germline CDR1 reads SGHRS; CDR2 reads YFSETQ. This CDR3 is built from 18 residues. CDR3 sequence reads: CPRSLAGGGPIINFEAFF. For the CDR3, the DNA is TGCCCCCGCAGCTTGGCCGGGGGGGGGCCAATAATTAATTTCGAAGCTTTCTTT.

This clone was observed a few times. The V and J genes are TRBV4-1 and TRBJ2-1, with D possibly TRBD1 on 5 matching bases. V lost 0 bases and J 8 bases, leaving 14 bases between the germline ends. Germline lookup yields CDR1 MGHRA and CDR2 YSYEKL. The CDR3 runs 15 residues. The CDR3 nucleotides are TGCGCCAGCAGCCAAGATGGGGCCCCCTCGGATGAGCAGTTCTTC. Its translation is CASSQDGAPSDEQFF.

The genes are TRBV5-1 and TRBJ1-4; 7 bases align to TRBD1. Germline lookup yields CDR1 SGHRS and CDR2 YFSETQ. The CDR3 length is 14 residues. The V and J ends lost 4 bases and 7 bases, in that order; junction bases with no gene match: 7. DNA for the CDR3: TGCGCCAGCAGCGTACAGGGGAATACTGAAAAACTGTTTTTT. Amino acid sequence: CASSVQGNTEKLFF.

V usage is TRBV28 and J usage is TRBJ2-1; 8 bases match TRBD2. The CDR3 contains 15 residues. With V trimmed by 8 bases and J by 1 base, 7 bases remained unmatched. Germline CDR1 is MDHEN and CDR2 is SYDVKM. The DNA for the CDR3 is TGTGCCAGCCGGGTAGCGGGGCCTTCCTACAATGAGCAGTTCTTC. It yields the protein CASRVAGPSYNEQFF.

The chain carries TRBV5-8 and TRBJ1-2, with 12 nucleotides matching TRBD1. The CDR3 covers 15 residues. Germline CDR1 is SGHTS and CDR2 is YDEGEE. V was pared by 4 bases and J by 6 bases, with 7 bases of the junction left unmatched. CDR3 sequence: CASSVYRDRGHGYTF. The DNA of the CDR3 is TGTGCCAGCAGCGTATACCGGGACAGGGGGCATGGCTACACCTTC.

This clone is a singleton in its sample. The rearrangement links TRBV10-3 to TRBJ2-7; TRBD1 matches at 8 bases. V lost 10 bases, J lost 3 bases, and 5 bases stayed unmatched. CDR1 and CDR2 from the germline V gene are ENHRY and SYGVKD. The CDR3 sequence is 12 residues long. The chain's CDR3 is CATRTGSYEQYF. DNA of the CDR3: TGTGCCACGAGGACAGGGAGCTACGAGCAGTACTTC.

The rearrangement uses TRBV7-2 and TRBJ1-5; D is uncertain. V was pared by 1 base and J by 4 bases, with 5 bases between. Germline lookup yields CDR1 SGHTA and CDR2 FQGNSA. The CDR3 sequence is 13 residues long. The CDR3 here is CASSLDKNQPQHF. The CDR3 DNA sequence: TGTGCCAGCAGCTTAGACAAGAATCAGCCCCAGCATTTT.

The CDR3 sequence is CASSFGTGDTDTQYF. The CDR3 region has the DNA TGTGCCAGTAGTTTCGGGACAGGGGACACAGATACGCAGTATTTT. The chain employs TRBV19 and TRBJ2-3, with 10 bases aligning to TRBD1. The CDR3 runs 15 residues. CDR1 and CDR2 from the germline V gene are LNHDA and SQIVND (reference sequence). V shed 5 bases, J shed 2 bases, and the junction held 4 bases outside the gene matches.

The V call is TRBV6-6, the J call TRBJ1-6, with D perhaps TRBD1 (5 bases). This CDR3 comprises 16 residues. Germline CDR1 is MNHNY and CDR2 is SVGAGI (reference sequence). Trimming cost V 0 bases and J 6 bases, with 12 bases left between them. The CDR3 DNA is TGTGCCAGCAGTTACTCGACGGGGCTCCTTAATTCACCCCTCCACTTT. This translates into CASSYSTGLLNSPLHF.

The rearrangement joins TRBV19 to TRBJ1-1, with D uncertain. The CDR3 contains 14 residues. Germline-derived CDR1 and CDR2 are LNHDA and SQIVND (reference sequence). V was trimmed by 0 bases and J by 1 base, leaving 6 bases between them. CDR3 sequence (DNA): TGTGCCAGTAGTATAGATTGGCCGAACACTGAAGCTTTCTTT. It specifies CASSIDWPNTEAFF.

This clone has a single count. This chain joins TRBV28 and TRBJ2-7; maybe TRBD1 (6 bases). Germline assignment: CDR1 MDHEN and CDR2 SYDVKM. The CDR3 contains 14 residues. The V gene lost 4 bases and the J gene lost 4 bases, with 14 bases spanning the gap. This chain's CDR3 is CASSSGTPGYEQYF. For the CDR3, the DNA is TGTGCCAGCAGTTCCGGGACACCAGGTTACGAGCAGTACTTC.

The chain joins TRBV28 to TRBJ2-5, with 8 bases lining up with TRBD2. CDR3 size: 15 residues. Germline CDR1 is MDHEN and CDR2 is SYDVKM. V gave up 6 bases and J gave up 4 bases; unmatched junction bases: 10. CDR3 sequence reads: CASSPAGGAPETQYF. In DNA, the CDR3 is TGTGCCAGCAGCCCTGCGGGGGGCGCCCCAGAGACCCAGTACTTC.

This clone was observed once. This chain joins TRBV7-3 and TRBJ2-5, with 11 bases matching TRBD1. V shed 5 bases, J shed 5 bases, and the junction held 1 base outside the gene matches. In germline, CDR1 is SGHTA, CDR2 FQGTGA. The CDR3 is 13 amino acids. The CDR3 spells CASSRDRGETQYF. CDR3 nucleotide sequence: TGTGCCAGCAGCCGGGACAGGGGGGAGACCCAGTACTTC.

The table lists this clone with a few counts. The rearrangement uses TRBV18 and TRBJ1-5, with D tentatively TRBD1 (5 bases). CDR3 size: 14 residues. Germline CDR1 and CDR2: KGHSH and LQKENI. Trimming left V 6 bases short and J 0 bases short, with 9 bases between. CDR3 DNA: TGTGCCAGCTCGACAGAGATTAGCAATCAGCCCCAGCATTTT. Translation gives CASSTEISNQPQHF.

V and J are TRBV4-3 and TRBJ2-2; D is undetermined. CDR1 is LGHNA and CDR2 is YSLEER in the germline V gene. The V gene lost 0 bases and the J gene lost 0 bases, with 2 bases spanning the gap. The CDR3 extends over 14 amino acids. CDR3 region: CASSQDPNTGELFF. DNA of the CDR3: TGCGCCAGCAGCCAAGATCCGAACACCGGGGAGCTGTTTTTT.

The CDR3 DNA sequence: TGTGCCAGCAGTCTCACTAGGGGTGGTGAAAAACTGTTTTTT. Protein: CASSLTRGGEKLFF. This chain links TRBV28 with TRBJ1-4, with D possibly matching TRBD1 (5 bases). Germline assignment: CDR1 MDHEN and CDR2 SYDVKM. This CDR3 is 14 amino acids long. V was trimmed by 5 bases and J by 7 bases, leaving 14 bases between them. The full variable domain, rest sourced from reference TRBV28 and TRBJ1-4, is DVKVTQSSRYLVKRTGEKVFLECVQDMDHENMFWYRQDPGLGLRLIYFSYDVKMKEKGDIPEGYSVSREKKERFSLILESASTNQTSMYLCASSLTRGGEKLFFGSGTQLSVL.

The gene calls are TRBV5-1 and TRBJ2-2, with a weak D call TRBD2 (5 bases). Germline CDR1 reads SGHRS; CDR2 reads YFSETQ. This CDR3 contains 14 residues. V dropped 0 bases and J dropped 7 bases, with 10 bases sitting between them. CDR3 region: CASSLVLEGGELFF. CDR3 in DNA: TGCGCCAGCAGCTTGGTACTCGAGGGCGGGGAGCTGTTTTTT.

The chain has TRBV5-1 and TRBJ2-2; tentative D call: TRBD2 (5 bases). This CDR3 spans 14 amino acids. Germline-derived CDR1 and CDR2 are SGHRS and YFSETQ. The V and J ends lost 4 bases and 4 bases respectively, with 11 bases between them. The CDR3: CASSETGTTGELFF. CDR3 nucleotide sequence: TGCGCCAGCAGCGAAACGGGAACCACCGGGGAGCTGTTTTTT.

V usage is TRBV9 and J usage is TRBJ1-5; 8 positions match TRBD1. V trimming: 3 bases; J trimming: 6 bases; junction bases outside the gene matches: 5. The CDR3 runs to 14 residues. The germline CDR1 and CDR2 sequences are SGDLS and YYNGEE. Here the CDR3 DNA reads TGTGCCAGCAGCGACGGACAGGGCGGTCAGCCCCAGCATTTT. Its translation is CASSDGQGGQPQHF.